These T cell receptor beta chains were read from a single sample in a study of identical twins. TCRdb re-called the 5' RACE reads through MiXCR, storing one row per CDR3 protein. The table shows under 300,000 distinct CDR3 sequences, with roughly 13% occurring only once. These data also formed part of another study, on yellow fever vaccine responses in identical twins.

Specimen: memory (CD45RO+) T cells sorted from blood. The receptors shown here come from a woman between 18 and 29 years old in good health. Each CDR3 is given with its conserved first and last residue. Fields, in order: V gene, clone size, CDR3 protein. The size field is filled for only some rows; it gives once, few, many or a size class.

v_gene: TRBV7-2; abundance: NA; CDR3aa: CASSSRGGEQFF
v_gene: TRBV2; abundance: NA; CDR3aa: CASTPGLAGDNEQFF
v_gene: TRBV11-2; abundance: NA; CDR3aa: CASSLVGTGVISGNTIYF
v_gene: TRBV6-5; abundance: few; CDR3aa: CASSYMGTDTQYF
v_gene: TRBV10-3; abundance: NA; CDR3aa: CAISEFVYGTERDRYNEQFF
v_gene: TRBV7-7; abundance: many; CDR3aa: CASSLGGTTDTQYF
v_gene: TRBV11-2; abundance: many; CDR3aa: CASSFNSKETQYF
v_gene: TRBV4-2; abundance: NA; CDR3aa: CASSQDTGLAGNTGELFF
v_gene: TRBV4-3; abundance: few; CDR3aa: CASSHSGTNGETQYF
v_gene: TRBV4-1; abundance: NA; CDR3aa: CASSRLQGREVEQYF
v_gene: TRBV5-1; abundance: NA; CDR3aa: CASSLGQLSGDTQYF
v_gene: TRBV4-3; abundance: NA; CDR3aa: CASSQDVGSGANVLTF
v_gene: TRBV20-1; abundance: few; CDR3aa: CSAPNLAGGRYEQYF
v_gene: TRBV4-3; abundance: NA; CDR3aa: CASSQVLGGELGLATDTQYF
v_gene: TRBV5-1; abundance: few; CDR3aa: CASSDRPSGGQETQYF
v_gene: TRBV9; abundance: NA; CDR3aa: CASSPPGLAADTQYF
v_gene: TRBV6-1; abundance: few; CDR3aa: CASSDGTGRFNEQFF
v_gene: TRBV6-6; abundance: many; CDR3aa: CASTDRFNEQFF
v_gene: TRBV30; abundance: NA; CDR3aa: CAWSVPQGYGYTF
v_gene: TRBV4-1; abundance: few; CDR3aa: CASSQDVAGGTKNIQYF
v_gene: TRBV4-1; abundance: few; CDR3aa: CASSQPQSWGNIQYF
v_gene: TRBV5-1; abundance: many; CDR3aa: CASSLGGQETQYF
v_gene: TRBV28; abundance: NA; CDR3aa: CASTGRTKETQYF
v_gene: TRBV27; abundance: many; CDR3aa: CASSMYRGKTGELFF
v_gene: TRBV27; abundance: once; CDR3aa: CASSLGTGGRTQYF
v_gene: TRBV20-1; abundance: NA; CDR3aa: CSARTTVEAFF
v_gene: TRBV6-5; abundance: NA; CDR3aa: CASSYRASGSDEQFF
v_gene: TRBV19; abundance: few; CDR3aa: CASSNASNGQGRQPQHF
v_gene: TRBV28; abundance: few; CDR3aa: CASSSPTGAGTDTQYF
v_gene: TRBV5-1; abundance: few; CDR3aa: CASSLGGSNGYTF
v_gene: TRBV7-9; abundance: many; CDR3aa: CAGSGGANEQFF
v_gene: TRBV12-3/TRBV12-4; abundance: NA; CDR3aa: CASSSFTGELFF
v_gene: TRBV5-1; abundance: few; CDR3aa: CASSLGSLYEQYF
v_gene: TRBV7-2; abundance: NA; CDR3aa: CASSPGTGSVGANVLTF
v_gene: TRBV20-1; abundance: many; CDR3aa: CSAIGVGAGANVLTF
v_gene: TRBV18; abundance: NA; CDR3aa: CASSPRGTGEETQYF